The TCR beta chain described here comes from a study of T-cell reconstitution after alpha-beta-depleted transplantation in children (TCRdb year 2016). In terms of the full investigation: Using TCR repertoire profiling, the study quantitatively followed how T-cell immune reconstitution unfolded in children after TCRalphabeta/CD19-depleted allogeneic hematopoietic cell transplantation.

In regard to this clonotype: Its antigen is not yet known. The sample holds no much larger clone one base away, and base qualities are not on file.

CDR1 is given as SGHDT and CDR2 as YYEEEE, both from the germline V gene. The CDR3 has 14 amino acids, counting the end cysteine and phenylalanine. Just the 42-base CDR3 DNA is kept, in frame starting at base 1. V drops 6 bases and J drops 1 base, leaving 13 bases in between. Receptors were amplified or captured by PCR. Instrument used: Illumina HiSeq 2500. Molecular barcoding was employed in the preparation of TCR libraries, with unique molecular identifiers being used to normalize TCRbeta repertoire quantification. TCRdb applied fastp at Q25 and MiXCR to the public reads, then kept only in-frame beta chains. Rows are unified per CDR3 protein, each entry keeping the most common DNA and genes. The sample table holds 250,000 to 350,000 distinct CDR3 sequences, of which 9.9% were seen once. Together, the top ten hold about 9.5% of the sample.

The source material was PBMCs from the stem cell graft donor, sampled from the stem cell graft. The chain joins TRBV5-6 to TRBJ1-2, and TRBD1 may be the D gene, going by 6 matching bases. The receptor's source is a human donor who donated a stem cell graft to a child with SCID. The CDR3 loop reads CASNPGAVNYGYTF. The nucleotide sequence reads as follows: TGTGCCAGCAACCCGGGGGCTGTTAACTATGGCTACACCTTC. Beyond the CDR3, the reference TRBV5-6 and TRBJ1-2 genes provide the residues; the full variable domain reads: DAGVTQSPTHLIKTRGQQVTLRCSPKSGHDTVSWYQQALGQGPQFIFQYYEEEERQRGNFPDRFSGHQFPNYSSELNVNALLLGDSALYLCASNPGAVNYGYTFGSGTRLTVV.